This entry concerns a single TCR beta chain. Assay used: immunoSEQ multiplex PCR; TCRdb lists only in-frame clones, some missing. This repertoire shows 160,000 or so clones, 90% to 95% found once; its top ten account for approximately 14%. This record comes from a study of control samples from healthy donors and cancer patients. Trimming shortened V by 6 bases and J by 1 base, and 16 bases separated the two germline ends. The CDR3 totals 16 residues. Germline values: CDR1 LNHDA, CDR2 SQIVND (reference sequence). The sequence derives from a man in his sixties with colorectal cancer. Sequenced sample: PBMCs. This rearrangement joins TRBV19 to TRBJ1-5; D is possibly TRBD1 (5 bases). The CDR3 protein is CASSTPSGGSNQPQHF. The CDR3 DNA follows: TGTGCCAGTAGCACTCCATCGGGGGGGAGCAATCAGCCCCAGCATTTT.